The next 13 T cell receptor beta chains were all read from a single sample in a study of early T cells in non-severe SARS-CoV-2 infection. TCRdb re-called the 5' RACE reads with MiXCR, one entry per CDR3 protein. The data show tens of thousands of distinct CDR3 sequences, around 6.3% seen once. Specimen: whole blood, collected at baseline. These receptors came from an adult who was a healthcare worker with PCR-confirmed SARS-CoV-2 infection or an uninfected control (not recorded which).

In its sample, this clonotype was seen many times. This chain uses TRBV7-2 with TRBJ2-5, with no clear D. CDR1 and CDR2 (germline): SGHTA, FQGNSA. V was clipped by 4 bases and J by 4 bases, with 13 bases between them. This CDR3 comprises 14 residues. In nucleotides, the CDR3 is TGTGCCAGCAGCTACCCGACAAAGTCAGAGACCCAGTACTTC. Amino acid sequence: CASSYPTKSETQYF.

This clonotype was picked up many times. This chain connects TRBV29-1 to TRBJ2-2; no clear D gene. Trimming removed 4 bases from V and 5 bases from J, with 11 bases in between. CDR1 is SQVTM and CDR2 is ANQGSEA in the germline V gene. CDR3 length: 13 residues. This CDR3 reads CSVVAGKTGELFF. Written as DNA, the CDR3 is TGCAGCGTTGTGGCAGGAAAAACCGGGGAGCTGTTTTTT.

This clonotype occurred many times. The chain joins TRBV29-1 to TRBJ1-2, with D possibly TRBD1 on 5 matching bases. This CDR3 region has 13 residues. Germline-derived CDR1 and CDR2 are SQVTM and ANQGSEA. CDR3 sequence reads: CSTVQADNYGYTF. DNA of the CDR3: TGCAGTACGGTACAGGCGGATAACTATGGCTACACCTTC.

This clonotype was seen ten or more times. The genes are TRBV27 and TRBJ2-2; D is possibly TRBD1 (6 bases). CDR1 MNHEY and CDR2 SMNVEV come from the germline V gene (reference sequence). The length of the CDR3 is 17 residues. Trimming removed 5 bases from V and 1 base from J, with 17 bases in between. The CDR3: CASSKISGVLNTGELFF. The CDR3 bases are TGTGCCAGCAGTAAAATCTCAGGGGTCTTGAACACCGGGGAGCTGTTTTTT.

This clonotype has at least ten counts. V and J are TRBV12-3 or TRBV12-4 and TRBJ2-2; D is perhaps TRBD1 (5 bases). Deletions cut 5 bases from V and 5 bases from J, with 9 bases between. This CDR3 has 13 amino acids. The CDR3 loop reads CASSQGRTGELFF. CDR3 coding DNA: TGTGCCAGCAGTCAGGGTCGTACCGGGGAGCTGTTTTTT.

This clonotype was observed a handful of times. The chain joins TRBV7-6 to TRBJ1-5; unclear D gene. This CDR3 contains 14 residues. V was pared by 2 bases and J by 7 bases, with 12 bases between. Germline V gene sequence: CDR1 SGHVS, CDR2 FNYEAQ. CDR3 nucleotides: TGTGCCAGCAGCTTAAGCCCCGGGGAACAGCCCCAGCATTTT. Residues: CASSLSPGEQPQHF.

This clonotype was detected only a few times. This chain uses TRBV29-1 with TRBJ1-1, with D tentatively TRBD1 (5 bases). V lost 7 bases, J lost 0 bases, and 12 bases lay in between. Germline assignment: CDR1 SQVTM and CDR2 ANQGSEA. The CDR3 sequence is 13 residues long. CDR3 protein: CSAGVGLNTEAFF. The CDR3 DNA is TGCAGCGCGGGGGTCGGACTGAACACTGAAGCTTTCTTT.

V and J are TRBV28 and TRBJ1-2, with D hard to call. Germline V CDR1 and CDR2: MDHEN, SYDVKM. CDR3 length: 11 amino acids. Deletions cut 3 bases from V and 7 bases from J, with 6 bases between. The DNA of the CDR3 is TGTGCCAGCAGTTTTATGCTTGGCTACACCTTC. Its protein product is CASSFMLGYTF.

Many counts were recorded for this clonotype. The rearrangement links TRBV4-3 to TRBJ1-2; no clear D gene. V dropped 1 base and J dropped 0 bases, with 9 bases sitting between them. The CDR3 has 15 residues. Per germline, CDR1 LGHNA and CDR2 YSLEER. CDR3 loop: CASSQGPGSNYGYTF. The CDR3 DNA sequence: TGCGCCAGCAGCCAAGGCCCAGGATCTAACTATGGCTACACCTTC.

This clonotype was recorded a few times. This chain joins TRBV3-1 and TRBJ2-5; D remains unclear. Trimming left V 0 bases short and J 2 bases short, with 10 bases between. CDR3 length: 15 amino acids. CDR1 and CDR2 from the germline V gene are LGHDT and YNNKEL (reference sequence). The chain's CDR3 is CASSQDWQRQETQYF. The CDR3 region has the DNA TGTGCCAGCAGCCAAGATTGGCAGAGACAAGAGACCCAGTACTTC.

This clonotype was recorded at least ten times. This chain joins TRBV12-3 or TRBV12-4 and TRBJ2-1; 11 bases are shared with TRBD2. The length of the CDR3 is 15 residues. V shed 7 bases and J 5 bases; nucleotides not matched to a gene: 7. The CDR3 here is CASTLAGGLDNEQFF. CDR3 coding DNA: TGTGCCAGCACCTTAGCGGGAGGGTTAGACAATGAGCAGTTCTTC.

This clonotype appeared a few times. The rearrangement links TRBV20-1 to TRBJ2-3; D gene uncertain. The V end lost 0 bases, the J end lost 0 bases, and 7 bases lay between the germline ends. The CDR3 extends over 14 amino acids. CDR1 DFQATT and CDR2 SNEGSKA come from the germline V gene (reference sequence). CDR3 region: CSARDWQSTDTQYF. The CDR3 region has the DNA TGCAGTGCTAGAGATTGGCAGAGCACAGATACGCAGTATTTT.

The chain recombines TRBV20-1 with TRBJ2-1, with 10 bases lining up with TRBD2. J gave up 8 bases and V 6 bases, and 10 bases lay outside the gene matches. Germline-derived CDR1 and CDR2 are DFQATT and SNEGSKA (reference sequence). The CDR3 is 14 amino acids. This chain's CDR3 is CSARLAGSPDEQFF. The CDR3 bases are TGCAGTGCCAGACTAGCGGGCTCCCCCGATGAGCAGTTCTTC.